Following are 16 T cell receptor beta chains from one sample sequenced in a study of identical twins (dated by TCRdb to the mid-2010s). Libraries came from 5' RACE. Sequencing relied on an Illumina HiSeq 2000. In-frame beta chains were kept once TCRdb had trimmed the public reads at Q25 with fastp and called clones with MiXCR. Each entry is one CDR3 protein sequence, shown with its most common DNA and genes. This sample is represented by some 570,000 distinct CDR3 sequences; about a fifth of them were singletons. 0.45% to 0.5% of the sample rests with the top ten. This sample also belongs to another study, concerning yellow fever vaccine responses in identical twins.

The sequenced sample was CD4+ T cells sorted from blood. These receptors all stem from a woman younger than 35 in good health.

The CDR3 region is CASSPRLGPLGSGELFF. CDR3 DNA: TGTGCCAGCAGCCCACGTTTGGGGCCTTTAGGTTCCGGGGAGCTGTTTTTT. This sequence joins TRBV7-9 and TRBJ2-2; tentatively, D is TRBD1 (5 bases). The germline V and J ends were trimmed by 5 bases and 6 bases, with 22 bases remaining between them. The CDR3 length is 17 residues. Germline CDR1 SEHNR, CDR2 FQNEAQ (reference sequence).

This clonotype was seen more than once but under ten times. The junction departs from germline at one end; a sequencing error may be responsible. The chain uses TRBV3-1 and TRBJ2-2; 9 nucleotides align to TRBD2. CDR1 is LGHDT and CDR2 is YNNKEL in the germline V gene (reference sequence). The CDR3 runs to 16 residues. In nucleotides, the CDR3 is TGTGCCAGCAGACAAGCGGGGGGCCACGGGGCCGGGGAGCTGTTTTTT. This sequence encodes CASRQAGGHGAGELFF.

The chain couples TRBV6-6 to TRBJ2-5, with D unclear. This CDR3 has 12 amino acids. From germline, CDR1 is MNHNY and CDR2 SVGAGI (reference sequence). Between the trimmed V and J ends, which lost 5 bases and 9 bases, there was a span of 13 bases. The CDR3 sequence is CASSDGPLPQYF. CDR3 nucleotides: TGTGCCAGCAGTGACGGACCTCTGCCCCAGTACTTC.

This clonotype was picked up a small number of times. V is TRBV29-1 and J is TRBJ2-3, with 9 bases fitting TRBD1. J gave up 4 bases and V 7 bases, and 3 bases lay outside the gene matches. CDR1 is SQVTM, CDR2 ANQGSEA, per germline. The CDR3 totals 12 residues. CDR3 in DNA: TGCAGCGCCACAGGGGGCGCAGATACGCAGTATTTT. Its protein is CSATGGADTQYF.

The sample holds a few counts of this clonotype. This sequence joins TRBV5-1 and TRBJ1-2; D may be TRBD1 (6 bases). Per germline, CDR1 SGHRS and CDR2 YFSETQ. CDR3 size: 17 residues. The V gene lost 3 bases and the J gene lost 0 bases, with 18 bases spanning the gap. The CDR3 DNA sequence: TGCGCCAGCAGCTCAACAACCGGGACAATCACTAACTATGGCTACACCTTC. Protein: CASSSTTGTITNYGYTF. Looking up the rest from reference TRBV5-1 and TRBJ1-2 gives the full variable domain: KAGVTQTPRYLIKTRGQQVTLSCSPISGHRSVSWYQQTPGQGLQFLFEYFSETQRNKGNFPGRFSGRQFSNSRSEMNVSTLELGDSALYLCASSSTTGTITNYGYTFGSGTRLTVV.

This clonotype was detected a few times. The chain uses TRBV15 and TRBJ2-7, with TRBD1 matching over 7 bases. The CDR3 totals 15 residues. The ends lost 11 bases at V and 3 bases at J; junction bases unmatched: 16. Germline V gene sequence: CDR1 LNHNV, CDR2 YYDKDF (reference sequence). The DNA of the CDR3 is TGTGCCCCCCGGGACAGACCTACCCTCATCTACGAGCAGTACTTC. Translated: CAPRDRPTLIYEQYF.

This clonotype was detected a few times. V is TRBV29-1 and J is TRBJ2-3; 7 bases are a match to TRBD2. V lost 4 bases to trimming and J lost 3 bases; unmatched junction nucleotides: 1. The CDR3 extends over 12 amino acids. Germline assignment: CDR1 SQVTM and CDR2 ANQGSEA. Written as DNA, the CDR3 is TGCAGCGTTGTGCGGGAGACAGATACGCAGTATTTT. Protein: CSVVRETDTQYF.

CDR3 loop: CATSDAGVIGRGELFF. The CDR3 DNA follows: TGTGCCACCAGTGACGCGGGAGTTATCGGCCGCGGGGAGCTGTTTTTT. J is TRBJ2-2 and V is TRBV24-1, with TRBD2 matching over 7 bases. V shed 4 bases and J 7 bases; nucleotides not matched to a gene: 11. This CDR3 is 16 amino acids long. Germline lookup yields CDR1 KGHDR and CDR2 SFDVKD.

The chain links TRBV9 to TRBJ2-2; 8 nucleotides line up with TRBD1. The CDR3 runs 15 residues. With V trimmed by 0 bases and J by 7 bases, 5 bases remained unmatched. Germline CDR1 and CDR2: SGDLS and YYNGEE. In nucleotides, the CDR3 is TGTGCCAGCAGCGTAGCGGCAGGGGGCATCGGGGAGCTGTTTTTT. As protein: CASSVAAGGIGELFF.

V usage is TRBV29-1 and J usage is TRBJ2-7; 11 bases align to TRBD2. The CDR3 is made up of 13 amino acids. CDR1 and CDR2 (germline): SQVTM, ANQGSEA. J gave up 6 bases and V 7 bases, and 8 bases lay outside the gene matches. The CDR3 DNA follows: TGCAGCGCAATACTAGCGGGAGACCCCGAGCAGTACTTC. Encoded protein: CSAILAGDPEQYF.

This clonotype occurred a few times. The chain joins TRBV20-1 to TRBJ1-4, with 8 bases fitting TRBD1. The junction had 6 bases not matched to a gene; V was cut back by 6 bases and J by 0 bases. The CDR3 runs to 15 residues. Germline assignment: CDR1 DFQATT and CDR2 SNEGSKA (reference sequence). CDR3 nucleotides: TGCAGTGCGCGGGACAGGACTGCAACTAATGAAAAACTGTTTTTT. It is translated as CSARDRTATNEKLFF.

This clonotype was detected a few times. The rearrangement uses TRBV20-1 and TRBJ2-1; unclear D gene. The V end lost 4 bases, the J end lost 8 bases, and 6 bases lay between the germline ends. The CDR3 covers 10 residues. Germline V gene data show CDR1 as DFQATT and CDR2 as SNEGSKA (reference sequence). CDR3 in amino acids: CSATRDEQFF. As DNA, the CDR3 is TGCAGTGCTACTAGAGATGAGCAGTTCTTC.

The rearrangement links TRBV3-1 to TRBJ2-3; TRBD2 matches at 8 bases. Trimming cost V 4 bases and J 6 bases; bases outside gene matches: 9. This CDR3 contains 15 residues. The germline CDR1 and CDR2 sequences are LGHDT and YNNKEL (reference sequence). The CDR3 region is CASSLAGTSRDTQYF. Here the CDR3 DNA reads TGTGCCAGCAGCCTCGCCGGGACTAGTAGGGATACGCAGTATTTT.

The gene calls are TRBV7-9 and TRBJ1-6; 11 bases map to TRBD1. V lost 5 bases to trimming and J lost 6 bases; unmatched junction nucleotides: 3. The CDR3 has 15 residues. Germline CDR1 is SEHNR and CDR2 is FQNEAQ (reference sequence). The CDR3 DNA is TGTGCCAGCAGCCGGACAGGGGGCAGTAATTCACCCCTCCACTTT. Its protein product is CASSRTGGSNSPLHF. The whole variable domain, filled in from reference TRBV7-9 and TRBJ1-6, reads DTGVSQNPRHKITKRGQNVTFRCDPISEHNRLYWYRQTLGQGPEFLTYFQNEAQLEKSRLLSDRFSAERPKGSFSTLEIQRTEQGDSAMYLCASSRTGGSNSPLHFGNGTRLTVT.

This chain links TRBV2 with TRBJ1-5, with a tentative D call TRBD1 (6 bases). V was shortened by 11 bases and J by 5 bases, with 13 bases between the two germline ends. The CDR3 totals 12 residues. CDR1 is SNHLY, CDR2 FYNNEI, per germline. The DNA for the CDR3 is TGTGCCTCACAGGGAGAGGATCAGCCCCAGCATTTT. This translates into CASQGEDQPQHF.

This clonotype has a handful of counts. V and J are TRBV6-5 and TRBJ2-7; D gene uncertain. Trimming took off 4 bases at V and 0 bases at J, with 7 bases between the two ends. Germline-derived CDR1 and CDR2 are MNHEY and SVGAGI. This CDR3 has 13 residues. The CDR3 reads CASSSPVSYEQYF. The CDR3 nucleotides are TGTGCCAGCAGTTCTCCTGTCTCCTACGAGCAGTACTTC.